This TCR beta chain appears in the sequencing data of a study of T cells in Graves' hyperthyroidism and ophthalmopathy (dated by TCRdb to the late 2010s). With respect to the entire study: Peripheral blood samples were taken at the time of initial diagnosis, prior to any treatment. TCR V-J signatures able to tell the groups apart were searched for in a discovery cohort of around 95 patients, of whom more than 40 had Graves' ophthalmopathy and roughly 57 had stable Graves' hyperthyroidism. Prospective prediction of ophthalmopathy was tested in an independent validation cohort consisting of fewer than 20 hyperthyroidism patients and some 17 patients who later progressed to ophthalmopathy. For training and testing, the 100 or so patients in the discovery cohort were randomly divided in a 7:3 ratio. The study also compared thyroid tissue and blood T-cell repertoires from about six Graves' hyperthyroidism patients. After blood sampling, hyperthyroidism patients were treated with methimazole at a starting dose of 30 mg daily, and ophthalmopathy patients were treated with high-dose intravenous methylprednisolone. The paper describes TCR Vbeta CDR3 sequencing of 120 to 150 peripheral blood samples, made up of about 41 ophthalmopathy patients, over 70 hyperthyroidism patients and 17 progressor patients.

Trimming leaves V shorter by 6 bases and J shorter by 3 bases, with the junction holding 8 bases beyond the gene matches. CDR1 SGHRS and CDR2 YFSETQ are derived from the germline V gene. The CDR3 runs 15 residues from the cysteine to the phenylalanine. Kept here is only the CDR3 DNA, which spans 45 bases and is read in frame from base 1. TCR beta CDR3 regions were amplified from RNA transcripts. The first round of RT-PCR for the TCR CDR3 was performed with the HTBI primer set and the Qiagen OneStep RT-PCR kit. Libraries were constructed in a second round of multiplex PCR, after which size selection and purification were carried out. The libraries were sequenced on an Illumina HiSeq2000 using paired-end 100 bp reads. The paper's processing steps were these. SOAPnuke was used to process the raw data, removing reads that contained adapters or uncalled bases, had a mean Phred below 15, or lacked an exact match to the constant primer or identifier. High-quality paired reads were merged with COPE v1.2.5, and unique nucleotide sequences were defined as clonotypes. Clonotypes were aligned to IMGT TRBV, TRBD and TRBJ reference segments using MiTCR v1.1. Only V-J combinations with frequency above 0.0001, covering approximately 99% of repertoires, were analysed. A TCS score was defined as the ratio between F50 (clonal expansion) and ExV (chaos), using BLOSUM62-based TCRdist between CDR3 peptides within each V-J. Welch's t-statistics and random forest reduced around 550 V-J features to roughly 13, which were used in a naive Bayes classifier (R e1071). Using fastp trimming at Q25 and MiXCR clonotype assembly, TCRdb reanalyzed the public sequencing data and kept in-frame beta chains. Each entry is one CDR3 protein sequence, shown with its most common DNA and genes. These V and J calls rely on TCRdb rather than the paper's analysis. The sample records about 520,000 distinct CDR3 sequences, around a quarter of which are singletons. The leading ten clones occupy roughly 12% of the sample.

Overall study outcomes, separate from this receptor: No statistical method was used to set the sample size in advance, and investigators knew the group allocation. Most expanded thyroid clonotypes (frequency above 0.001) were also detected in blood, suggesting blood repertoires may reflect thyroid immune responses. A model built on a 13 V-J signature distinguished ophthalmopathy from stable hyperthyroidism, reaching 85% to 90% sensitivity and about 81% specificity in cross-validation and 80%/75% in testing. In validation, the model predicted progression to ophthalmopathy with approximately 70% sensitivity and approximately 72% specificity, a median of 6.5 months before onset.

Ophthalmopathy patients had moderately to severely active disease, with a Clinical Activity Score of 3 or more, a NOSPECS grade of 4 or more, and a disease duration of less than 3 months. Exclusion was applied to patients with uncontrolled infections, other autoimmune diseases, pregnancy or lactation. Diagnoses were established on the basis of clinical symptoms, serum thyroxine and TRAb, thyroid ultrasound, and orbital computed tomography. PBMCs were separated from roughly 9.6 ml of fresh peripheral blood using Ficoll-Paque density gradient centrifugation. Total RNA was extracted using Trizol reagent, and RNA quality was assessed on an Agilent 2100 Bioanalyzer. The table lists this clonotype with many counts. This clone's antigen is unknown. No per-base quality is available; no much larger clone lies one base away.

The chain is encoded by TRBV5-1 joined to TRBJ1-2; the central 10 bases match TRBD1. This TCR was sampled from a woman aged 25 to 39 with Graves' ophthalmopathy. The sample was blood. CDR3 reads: CASTRTGTGDYGYTF. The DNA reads TGCGCCAGCACCCGGACCGGGACAGGGGACTATGGCTACACCTTC.